This T cell receptor beta chain was identified in a study of blood T cell repertoires in COVID-19 (dated by TCRdb to between 2020 and 2021). General notes on the study: Samples covering the acute and convalescent phases of COVID-19 were provided by collaborators in the United States, Italy and Spain. The prospective study material was composed of cDNA or gDNA derived from T cells, B-cell-depleted T cells, or PBMCs. The dataset comprised deeply sampled blood TCRbeta repertoires from subjects exposed to, actively infected with, or recovered from COVID-19. The repertoires were released in a freely available public database intended as a resource for research on the immune response to SARS-CoV-2. The samples were drawn from the first 160 participants of the ongoing ImmuneRACE study and from 950 to 1,500 subjects provided by 6 global collaborators. Nearly every sample came with metadata listing a de-identified subject ID, COVID-19 status, age in years and sex. Where available, HLA class I and class II types were obtained from metadata supplied by the sample provider rather than from assay-based typing. Overall study results and their limits: The amount of clinical and demographic metadata varied by source and participant and was provided uncurated.

Each collaborating institution followed its own protocols to collect whole blood in K2EDTA tubes. For TCRbeta analysis, collaborators shipped samples in one of three forms: frozen whole blood, isolated PBMCs, or DNA extracted from either of those sample types. The immunoSEQ Assay, a bias-controlled multiplex PCR, was used to amplify TCRbeta CDR3 regions from genomic DNA. The authors' pipeline ran thus. The number of nucleated cells in each sample was estimated from the amplification of reference gene primers within the assay. To quantify the absolute abundance of each unique TCRbeta CDR3 rearrangement, sequence reads were collapsed and filtered. For each sample, productive Simpson clonality was calculated as the square root of Simpson's diversity index over productive rearrangements. TCRdb limited this immuneACCESS table to in-frame rearrangements with V and J called. A share of clones is missing; checked studies link under half to unresolved V genes, and the rest is unexplained. The DNA was the basis for D and trimming; V, J and clone size are from that table. The sample profile shows about 150,000 clones; roughly 82% of them were found once. The ten largest clones add up to roughly 2.3% of the sample.

Turning to this clone: Its antigen is unknown. No base quality values were provided; no much bigger clone lies one nucleotide off.

The material sequenced was peripheral blood. The receptor's source is an older man with acute or convalescent COVID-19.

The DNA sequence reads TGTGCCAGTAGTGTTACAGGGGGAGGGTACGAGCAGTACTTC. Protein translation: CASSVTGGGYEQYF. The rearranged segments are TRBV19 and TRBJ2-7, and perhaps TRBD1 as D gene, on 8 matching bases. V lost 5 bases and J lost 4 bases; the stretch between them is 15 bases long. The CDR3 runs 14 residues from the cysteine to the phenylalanine. Only the CDR3 region is kept as DNA, spanning 42 bases read in frame from base 1. The germline V gene (reference sequence) specifies LNHDA as CDR1 and SQIVND as CDR2.